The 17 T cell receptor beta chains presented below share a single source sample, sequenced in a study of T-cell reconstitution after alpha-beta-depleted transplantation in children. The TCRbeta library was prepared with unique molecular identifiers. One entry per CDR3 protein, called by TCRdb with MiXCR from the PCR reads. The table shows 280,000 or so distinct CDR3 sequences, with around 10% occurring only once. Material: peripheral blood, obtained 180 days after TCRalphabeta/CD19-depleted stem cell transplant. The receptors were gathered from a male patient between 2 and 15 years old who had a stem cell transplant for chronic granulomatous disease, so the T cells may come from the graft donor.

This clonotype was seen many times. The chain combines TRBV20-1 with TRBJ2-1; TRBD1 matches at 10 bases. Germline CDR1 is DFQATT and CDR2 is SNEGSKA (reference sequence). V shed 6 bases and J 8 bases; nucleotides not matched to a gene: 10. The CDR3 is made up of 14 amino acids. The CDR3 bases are TGCAGTGCGCGGACCGGGACAGGGGTTCATGAGCAGTTCTTC. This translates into CSARTGTGVHEQFF.

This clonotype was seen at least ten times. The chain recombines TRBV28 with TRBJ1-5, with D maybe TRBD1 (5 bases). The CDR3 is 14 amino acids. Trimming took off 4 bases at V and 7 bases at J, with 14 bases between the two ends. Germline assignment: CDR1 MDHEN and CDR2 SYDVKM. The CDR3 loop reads CASSSYGAGQPQHF. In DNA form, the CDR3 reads TGTGCCAGCAGTTCCTACGGGGCGGGACAGCCCCAGCATTTT.

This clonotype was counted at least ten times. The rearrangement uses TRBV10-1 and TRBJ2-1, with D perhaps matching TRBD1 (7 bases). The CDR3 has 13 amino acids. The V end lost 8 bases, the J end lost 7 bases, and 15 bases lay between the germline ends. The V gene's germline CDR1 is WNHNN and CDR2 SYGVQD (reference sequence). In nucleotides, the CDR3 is TGCGCCAGCTCGCGCGGGACAGAAAATGAGCAGTTCTTC. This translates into CASSRGTENEQFF.

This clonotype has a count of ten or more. The CDR3 sequence: CSARDALQETQYF. CDR3 DNA: TGCAGTGCTAGAGACGCGCTCCAAGAGACCCAGTACTTC. The V gene is TRBV20-1, the J gene TRBJ2-5; D call uncertain. This CDR3 comprises 13 residues. In germline, CDR1 is DFQATT, CDR2 SNEGSKA (reference sequence). With 0 bases removed from V and 1 base from J, the gap between germline ends came to 6 bases.

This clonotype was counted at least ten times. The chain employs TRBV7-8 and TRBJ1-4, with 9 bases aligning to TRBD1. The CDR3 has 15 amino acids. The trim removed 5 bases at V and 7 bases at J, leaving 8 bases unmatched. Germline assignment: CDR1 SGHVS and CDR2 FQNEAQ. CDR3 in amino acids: CASSNLGQGGEKLFF. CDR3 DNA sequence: TGTGCCAGCAGCAATCTGGGACAGGGCGGTGAAAAACTGTTTTTT.

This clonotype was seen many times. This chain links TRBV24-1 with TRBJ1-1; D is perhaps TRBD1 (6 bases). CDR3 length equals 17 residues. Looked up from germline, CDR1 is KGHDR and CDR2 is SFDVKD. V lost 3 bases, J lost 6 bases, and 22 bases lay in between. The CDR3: CATSDRLTEGVRAEAFF. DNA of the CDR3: TGTGCCACCAGTGATAGGTTGACAGAGGGGGTGAGGGCTGAAGCTTTCTTT.

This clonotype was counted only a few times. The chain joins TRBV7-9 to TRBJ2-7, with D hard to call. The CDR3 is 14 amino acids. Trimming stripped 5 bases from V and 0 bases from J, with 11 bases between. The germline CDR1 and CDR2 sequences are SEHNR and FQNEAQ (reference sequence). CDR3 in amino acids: CASSQDGNSYEQYF. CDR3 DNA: TGTGCCAGCAGCCAGGACGGCAACTCCTACGAGCAGTACTTC.

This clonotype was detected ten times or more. The CDR3: CASSIQGRKDGQYF. CDR3 DNA: TGTGCCAGCAGCATCCAGGGGAGGAAAGACGGGCAGTACTTC. The chain joins TRBV21-1 to TRBJ2-7; no DNA check was done on the table's D call, TRBD1. TRBV21-1 is given as a pseudogene. The CDR3 has 14 amino acids.

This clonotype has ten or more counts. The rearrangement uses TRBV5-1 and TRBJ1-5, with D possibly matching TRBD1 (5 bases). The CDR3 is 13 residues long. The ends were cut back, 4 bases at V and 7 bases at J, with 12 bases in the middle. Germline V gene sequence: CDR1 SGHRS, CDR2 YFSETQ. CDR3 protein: CASSVGGDQPQHF. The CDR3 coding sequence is TGCGCCAGCAGCGTAGGAGGGGACCAGCCCCAGCATTTT.

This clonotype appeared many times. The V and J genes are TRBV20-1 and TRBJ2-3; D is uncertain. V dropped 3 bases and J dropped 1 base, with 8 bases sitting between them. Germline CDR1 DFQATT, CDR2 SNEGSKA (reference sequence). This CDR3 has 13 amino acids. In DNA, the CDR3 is TGCAGTGCTAGGGTGGGCGGCACAGATACGCAGTATTTT. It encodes CSARVGGTDTQYF.

The DNA of the CDR3 is TGTGCCAGCAGCTTAGGGACAGGGAAGAATGAGCAGTTCTTC. Residues: CASSLGTGKNEQFF. The V call is TRBV7-3, the J call TRBJ2-1, with TRBD1 identical over 9 bases. Germline values: CDR1 SGHTA, CDR2 FQGTGA. This CDR3 has 14 amino acids. V lost 2 bases and J lost 7; bases outside the gene matches: 3.

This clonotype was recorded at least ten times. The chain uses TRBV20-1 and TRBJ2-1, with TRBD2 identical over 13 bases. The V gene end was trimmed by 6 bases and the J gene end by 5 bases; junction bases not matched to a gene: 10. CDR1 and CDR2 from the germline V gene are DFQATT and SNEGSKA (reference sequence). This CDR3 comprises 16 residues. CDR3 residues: CSAKGTSGTWDNEQFF. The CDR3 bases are TGCAGTGCCAAGGGGACTAGCGGGACCTGGGACAATGAGCAGTTCTTC.

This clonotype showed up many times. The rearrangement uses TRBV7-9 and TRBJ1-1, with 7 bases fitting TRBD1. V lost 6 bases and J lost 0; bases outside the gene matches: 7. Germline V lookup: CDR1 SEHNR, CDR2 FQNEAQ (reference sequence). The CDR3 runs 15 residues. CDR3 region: CASRRRDRLNTEAFF. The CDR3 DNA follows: TGTGCCAGCAGACGAAGGGACAGATTGAACACTGAAGCTTTCTTT.

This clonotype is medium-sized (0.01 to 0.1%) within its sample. As DNA, the CDR3 is TGTGCCAGCAGCCCAGGACTAGCGGATAACCAAGAGACCCAGTACTTC. Translation: CASSPGLADNQETQYF. The chain links TRBV7-9 to TRBJ2-5; 10 bases align to TRBD2. Losses at the gene ends were 5 bases for V and 0 bases for J; bases not matched to a gene: 6. Germline V lookup: CDR1 SEHNR, CDR2 FQNEAQ (reference sequence). The CDR3 consists of 16 residues.

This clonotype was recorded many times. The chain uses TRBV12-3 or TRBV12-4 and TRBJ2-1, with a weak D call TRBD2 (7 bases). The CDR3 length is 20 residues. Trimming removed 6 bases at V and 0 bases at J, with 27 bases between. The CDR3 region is CASRAEGGGPLSSSYNEQFF. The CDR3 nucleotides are TGTGCCAGCAGGGCGGAGGGGGGAGGGCCCCTTTCTAGCTCCTACAATGAGCAGTTCTTC.

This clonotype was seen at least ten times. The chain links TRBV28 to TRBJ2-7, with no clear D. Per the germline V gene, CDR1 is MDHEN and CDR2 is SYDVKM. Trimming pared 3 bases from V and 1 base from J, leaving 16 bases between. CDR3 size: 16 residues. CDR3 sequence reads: CASSFIPGKGSYEQYF. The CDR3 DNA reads TGTGCCAGCAGTTTTATCCCGGGTAAGGGATCCTACGAGCAGTACTTC.

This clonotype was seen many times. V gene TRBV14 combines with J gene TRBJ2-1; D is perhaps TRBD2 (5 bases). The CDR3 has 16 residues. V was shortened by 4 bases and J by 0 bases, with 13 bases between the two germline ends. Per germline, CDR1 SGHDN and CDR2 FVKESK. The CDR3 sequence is CASSLGVASSYNEQFF. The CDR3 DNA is TGTGCCAGCAGCCTAGGCGTAGCGAGCTCCTACAATGAGCAGTTCTTC.